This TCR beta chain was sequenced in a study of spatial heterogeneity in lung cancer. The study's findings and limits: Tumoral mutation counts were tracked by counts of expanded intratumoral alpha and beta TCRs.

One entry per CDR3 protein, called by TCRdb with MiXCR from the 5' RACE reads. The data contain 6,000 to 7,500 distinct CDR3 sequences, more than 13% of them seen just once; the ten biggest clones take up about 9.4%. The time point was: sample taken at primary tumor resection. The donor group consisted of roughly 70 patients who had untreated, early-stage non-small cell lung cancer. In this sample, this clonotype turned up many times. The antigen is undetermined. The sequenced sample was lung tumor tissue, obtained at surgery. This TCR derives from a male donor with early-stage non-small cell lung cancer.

The DNA of the CDR3 is TGCGCCAGCAGCCCGATGGGGGGGGGCTCGTACACTGAAGCTTTCTTT. Amino acids: CASSPMGGGSYTEAFF. The chain uses TRBV4-1 and TRBJ1-1; D might be TRBD1 (6 bases). Trimming shortened V by 4 bases and J by 3 bases, and 18 bases separated the two germline ends. The germline V gene has CDR1 MGHRA and CDR2 YSYEKL. The CDR3 is made up of 16 amino acids.